Listed here are 8 T cell receptor beta chains from one sample, sequenced in a study of blood T cell repertoires in COVID-19. Method: immunoSEQ multiplex PCR; TCRdb's copy keeps in-frame clones and lacks some. The data contain about 310,000 clones, nearly 90% of them singletons. The sequenced material came from PBMCs or T cells enriched from blood (not recorded which). These receptors were collected from a woman aged 18 to 35 with acute COVID-19.

This clone showed up many times. The genes are TRBV27 and TRBJ1-1; D is perhaps TRBD1 (5 bases). The germline V gene encodes CDR1 MNHEY and CDR2 SMNVEV (reference sequence). V was shortened by 6 bases and J by 2 bases, with 13 bases between the two germline ends. CDR3 length: 14 residues. The DNA of the CDR3 is TGTGCCAGCAGACCAATAGACAGCAACACTGAAGCTTTCTTT. Its protein product is CASRPIDSNTEAFF.

Turning to this clone: Other DNA sequences in this sample translate to the same CDR3. V usage is TRBV28 and J usage is TRBJ1-1, with 9 bases aligning to TRBD1. Trimming cost V 4 bases and J 1 base; bases outside gene matches: 1. In germline, CDR1 is MDHEN, CDR2 SYDVKM. This CDR3 is built from 14 residues. The CDR3 sequence: CASSSGQGNTEAFF. DNA of the CDR3: TGTGCCAGCAGTTCGGGACAGGGGAACACTGAAGCTTTCTTT.

The genes are TRBV27 and TRBJ1-1; 9 bases agree with TRBD1. The CDR3 totals 15 residues. With V trimmed by 0 bases and J by 5 bases, 4 bases remained unmatched. The germline CDR1 and CDR2 sequences are MNHEY and SMNVEV (reference sequence). CDR3 sequence: CASSLSDRGWTEAFF. The CDR3 DNA sequence: TGTGCCAGCAGTTTATCGGACAGGGGTTGGACTGAAGCTTTCTTT.

The chain employs TRBV7-9 and TRBJ2-1; 7 positions match TRBD2. V lost 0 bases and J lost 9; bases outside the gene matches: 11. This CDR3 is built from 16 residues. Looked up from germline, CDR1 is SEHNR and CDR2 is FQNEAQ (reference sequence). The DNA for the CDR3 is TGTGCCAGCAGCTTAGCGAGGATGGGAGGGAACACTGAGCAGTTCTTC. This translates into CASSLARMGGNTEQFF.

This chain connects TRBV5-1 to TRBJ2-7, with 9 bases matching TRBD1. CDR1 is SGHRS, CDR2 YFSETQ, per germline. The V and J ends lost 0 bases and 5 bases, in that order; junction bases with no gene match: 12. This CDR3 is built from 17 residues. The CDR3 loop reads CASSLEQGALLSDEQYF. The CDR3 nucleotides read TGCGCCAGCAGCTTGGAACAGGGGGCCCTCCTCTCGGACGAGCAGTACTTC.

The chain recombines TRBV28 with TRBJ2-5; D ambiguous. Germline CDR1 and CDR2: MDHEN and SYDVKM. Trimming cost V 6 bases and J 3 bases, with 17 bases left between them. The CDR3 totals 15 residues. The CDR3, as DNA: TGTGCCAGCAGCGTCAGGCCCTTCCTAAAAGAGACCCAGTACTTC. Protein product: CASSVRPFLKETQYF.

Comment on this clone: This CDR3 is also generated by other DNA sequences in the sample. The CDR3 is CASSVGGGSYNEQFF. The CDR3 bases are TGTGCCAGCAGCGTCGGCGGGGGGTCGTACAATGAGCAGTTCTTC. The chain carries TRBV9 and TRBJ2-1, with 8 bases that match TRBD2. Germline V gene lookup returns CDR1 SGDLS and CDR2 YYNGEE. The CDR3 loop spans 15 amino acids. Trimming at V came to 2 bases and at J to 4 bases, leaving 5 bases not matched to a gene.

In DNA, the CDR3 is TGTGCCAGCAGTTTTGGAGACAGGGACAATCAGCCCCAGCATTTT. Residues: CASSFGDRDNQPQHF. The chain has TRBV28 and TRBJ1-5; 7 nucleotides match TRBD1. In germline, CDR1 is MDHEN, CDR2 SYDVKM. V gave up 3 bases and J gave up 3 bases; unmatched junction bases: 5. There are 15 residues in the CDR3.